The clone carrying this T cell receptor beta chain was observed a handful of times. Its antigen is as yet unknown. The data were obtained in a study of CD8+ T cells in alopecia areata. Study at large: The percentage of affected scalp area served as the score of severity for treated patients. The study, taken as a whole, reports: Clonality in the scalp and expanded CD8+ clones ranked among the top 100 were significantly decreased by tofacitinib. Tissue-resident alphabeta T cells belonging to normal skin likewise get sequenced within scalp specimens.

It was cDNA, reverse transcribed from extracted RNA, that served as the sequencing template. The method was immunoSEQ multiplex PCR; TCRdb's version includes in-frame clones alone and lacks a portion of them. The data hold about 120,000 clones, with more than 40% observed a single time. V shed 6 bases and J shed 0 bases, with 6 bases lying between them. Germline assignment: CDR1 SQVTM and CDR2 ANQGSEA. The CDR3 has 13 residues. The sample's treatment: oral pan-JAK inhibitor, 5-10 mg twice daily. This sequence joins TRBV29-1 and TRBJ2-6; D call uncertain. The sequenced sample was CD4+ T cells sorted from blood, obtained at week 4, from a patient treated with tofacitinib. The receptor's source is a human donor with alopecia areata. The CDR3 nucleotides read TGCAGCGTCCAGGTCTCTGGGGCCAACGTCCTGACTTTC. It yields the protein CSVQVSGANVLTF.